The sequence of this T cell receptor beta chain was determined in a study of OX40 agonist ivuxolimab in advanced cancers. About the study: Ivuxolimab, an antibody acting as an agonist of OX40 (CD134), was used to treat patients.

Clones were read by immunoSEQ multiplex PCR, and TCRdb kept only the in-frame ones, dropping some. The sample has tens of thousands of clones, approximately 87% seen once. CDR1 and CDR2 (germline): SEHNR, FQNEAQ (reference sequence). Trimming took 3 bases from V and 6 from J; bases not matched to a gene: 13. This CDR3 region has 17 residues. The origin of this receptor is an adult with an advanced solid tumor such as melanoma, head and neck, liver or kidney cancer. Sequences were derived from CD4+ or CD8+ T cells sorted from blood, sampled in a trial of the OX40 agonist ivuxolimab. The V gene is TRBV7-9, the J gene TRBJ1-2; 10 bases are shared with TRBD1. DNA of the CDR3: TGTGCCAGCAGCTTTTATGGGACAGGGGCCCGTAATGATGGCTACACCTTC. It specifies CASSFYGTGARNDGYTF.